The 28 T cell receptor beta chains reported below all come from one sample, sequenced in a study of shared clonotypes between healthy human individuals. Assay used: immunoSEQ multiplex PCR; TCRdb lists only in-frame clones, some missing. The repertoire includes tens of thousands of clones, about 61% of them detected once, and over 50% sits in the top ten. What was sequenced was memory CD8+ T cells sorted from blood. Subset specified: CD45RO+ cells pooled with CCR7-negative TemRA cells. The receptors come from a man aged 25 to 40 in good health.

V usage is TRBV29-1 and J usage is TRBJ2-1; perhaps TRBD2 as D (5 bases). V gave up 1 base and J gave up 3 bases, with 13 bases separating them. The CDR3 spans 15 residues. CDR1 is SQVTM, CDR2 ANQGSEA, per germline. The CDR3 is CSVEGPRTGYNEQFF. The CDR3 region has the DNA TGCAGCGTTGAAGGTCCTCGGACTGGCTACAATGAGCAGTTCTTC.

Notes on this clone: Other DNA sequences from this sample encode an identical CDR3 as well. V and J are TRBV7-9 and TRBJ2-1; D possibly corresponds to TRBD2 (5 bases). This CDR3 contains 15 residues. The V end lost 4 bases, the J end lost 0 bases, and 10 bases lay between the germline ends. CDR1 is SEHNR, CDR2 FQNEAQ, per germline (reference sequence). The CDR3 nucleotides are TGTGCCAGCAGCTCCACTAGGAGCTCCTACAATGAGCAGTTCTTC. Translating gives CASSSTRSSYNEQFF.

V usage is TRBV28 and J usage is TRBJ2-1; D is unresolved. Germline loops: CDR1 MDHEN, CDR2 SYDVKM. V was pared by 4 bases and J by 0 bases, with 16 bases between. This CDR3 comprises 17 residues. The CDR3 reads CASSSLDSTSSYNEQFF. The CDR3 nucleotides read TGTGCCAGCAGTTCCTTGGATAGCACCAGCTCCTACAATGAGCAGTTCTTC.

J is TRBJ1-2 and V is TRBV4-1; TRBD1 aligns across 8 bases. V lost 0 bases to trimming and J lost 0 bases; unmatched junction nucleotides: 9. The CDR3 has 18 amino acids. CDR1 and CDR2 from the germline V gene are MGHRA and YSYEKL. DNA for the CDR3: TGCGCCAGCAGCCAAGATAGTCAGGGGGCTCTGGCTAACTATGGCTACACCTTC. It specifies CASSQDSQGALANYGYTF.

V and J are TRBV5-4 and TRBJ2-7, with TRBD1 as a possible D gene (5 bases). This CDR3 is built from 14 residues. Germline values: CDR1 SGHNT, CDR2 YYREEE (reference sequence). V lost 0 bases, J lost 0 bases, and 7 bases lay in between. CDR3: CASSLDRSSYEQYF. The CDR3 coding sequence is TGTGCCAGCAGCTTGGACAGGAGCTCCTACGAGCAGTACTTC.

As DNA, the CDR3 is TGTGCCAGCAGTGACGGACTAGCGATCGGGGCCCACAATGAGCAGTTCTTC. The encoded protein is CASSDGLAIGAHNEQFF. The chain is built from TRBV27 and TRBJ2-1; 9 bases are a match to TRBD2. CDR3 length: 17 residues. Germline loops: CDR1 MNHEY, CDR2 SMNVEV (reference sequence). After removal of 5 bases from V and 5 bases from J, the junction contained 13 bases not matched to a gene.

The CDR3 spells CASRTGEARSESNQPQHF. DNA of the CDR3: TGCGCCAGCAGAACAGGGGAGGCTCGTTCGGAAAGCAATCAGCCCCAGCATTTT. This chain joins TRBV10-1 and TRBJ1-5, with 7 nucleotides matching TRBD1. CDR3 length: 18 residues. Germline V gene lookup returns CDR1 WNHNN and CDR2 SYGVQD (reference sequence). The J segment lost 1 base and the V segment lost 6 bases, leaving 15 bases of the junction unmatched.

This clone has a handful of counts. The chain carries TRBV23-1 and TRBJ2-7, with a weak D call TRBD1 (5 bases). TRBV23-1 qualifies as an ORF whose function is uncertain. Trimming left V 3 bases short and J 2 bases short, with 17 bases between. The CDR3 length is 16 residues. The CDR3 DNA reads as TGCGCCAGCAGTCATTATTTAGGGGAAAGCCCCTACGAGCAGTACTTC. Its protein product is CASSHYLGESPYEQYF.

This clone came up many times. The gene calls are TRBV2 and TRBJ1-5; no clear D. V gave up 3 bases and J gave up 0 bases, with 9 bases separating them. The CDR3 runs 15 residues. Germline V gene lookup returns CDR1 SNHLY and CDR2 FYNNEI. The CDR3 DNA sequence: TGTGCCAGCAGTGACCGGAGGAATAGCAATCAGCCCCAGCATTTT. It codes for CASSDRRNSNQPQHF.

The CDR3 sequence is CAWNGLWQRVSYNEQFF. CDR3 sequence (DNA): TGTGCCTGGAATGGATTGTGGCAGCGGGTCTCCTACAATGAGCAGTTCTTC. The chain links TRBV30 to TRBJ2-1, with D perhaps matching TRBD2 (6 bases). V was cut by 4 bases and J by 0 bases, with 19 bases left in between. The germline V gene has CDR1 GTSNPN and CDR2 SVGIG (reference sequence). The CDR3 runs to 17 residues.

J is TRBJ1-1 and V is TRBV6-5; D ambiguous. With 8 bases removed from V and 10 bases from J, the gap between germline ends came to 17 bases. Germline CDR1 and CDR2: MNHEY and SVGAGI. The CDR3 consists of 12 residues. CDR3 region: CASGNRELGAFF. The CDR3 DNA reads TGTGCCAGCGGGAACCGGGAGTTGGGAGCTTTCTTT.

The V call is TRBV10-3, the J call TRBJ2-7; D is perhaps TRBD1 or TRBD2 (5 bases each). The CDR3 sequence is 15 residues long. Trimming took off 4 bases at V and 0 bases at J, with 13 bases between the two ends. CDR1 ENHRY and CDR2 SYGVKD come from the germline V gene. The CDR3, as DNA: TGTGCCATCAGTGTCGACGGGGCGAGCTCCTACGAGCAGTACTTC. Protein: CAISVDGASSYEQYF.

The J gene is TRBJ2-5, the V gene TRBV4-2; 12 nucleotides match TRBD2. The CDR3 spans 17 residues. V lost 1 base to trimming and J lost 5 bases; unmatched junction nucleotides: 8. Germline CDR1 reads LGHNA; CDR2 reads YNFKEQ. The CDR3 region has the DNA TGTGCCAGCAGCCAAGTAATGGGACTAGCGGGCGGCGAGACCCAGTACTTC. Its translation: CASSQVMGLAGGETQYF.

The rearrangement links TRBV4-3 to TRBJ2-2, with D perhaps matching TRBD1 or TRBD2 (6 bases each). This CDR3 is 14 amino acids long. The V gene lost 7 bases and the J gene lost 3 bases, with 12 bases spanning the gap. CDR1 and CDR2 (germline): LGHNA, YSLEER. The CDR3 loop reads CASKGGADTGELFF. The CDR3 nucleotides read TGCGCCAGCAAGGGGGGAGCCGACACCGGGGAGCTGTTTTTT.

The table lists this clone with a few counts. The chain uses TRBV10-1 and TRBJ2-1, with a tentative D call TRBD2 (5 bases). Trimming removed 2 bases at V and 12 bases at J, with 11 bases between. Per the germline V gene, CDR1 is WNHNN and CDR2 is SYGVQD (reference sequence). This CDR3 contains 12 residues. In nucleotides, the CDR3 is TGCGCCAGCAGTGAGACCGCGGCGGGGCAGTTCTTC. Translated, it gives CASSETAAGQFF.

The J gene is TRBJ2-2, the V gene TRBV19; D possibly matches TRBD1 or TRBD2 (5 bases each). The CDR3 is 15 residues long. The germline V and J ends were trimmed by 5 bases and 7 bases, with 17 bases remaining between them. Germline V gene data show CDR1 as LNHDA and CDR2 as SQIVND (reference sequence). CDR3 DNA: TGTGCCAGTAGTCGGGACCACGCCTTTGGCGGGGAGCTGTTTTTT. As protein: CASSRDHAFGGELFF.

This clone appeared a few times. The rearrangement joins TRBV4-3 to TRBJ2-7, with D maybe TRBD1 (6 bases). CDR1 LGHNA and CDR2 YSLEER come from the germline V gene. This CDR3 region has 15 residues. Trimming removed 0 bases at V and 0 bases at J, with 9 bases between. Here the CDR3 reads CASSQEDSASYEQYF. Written as DNA, the CDR3 is TGCGCCAGCAGCCAAGAGGACAGCGCCTCCTACGAGCAGTACTTC.

V and J are TRBV28 and TRBJ2-1; D possibly corresponds to TRBD2 (6 bases). The CDR3 is made up of 11 amino acids. CDR1 MDHEN and CDR2 SYDVKM come from the germline V gene. V shed 8 bases and J shed 10 bases, with 12 bases lying between them. CDR3 DNA: TGTGCCAGCGGGGCGGGATGGGAGCAGTTCTTC. It specifies CASGAGWEQFF. The full variable domain, its missing parts supplied by reference TRBV28 and TRBJ2-1, is DVKVTQSSRYLVKRTGEKVFLECVQDMDHENMFWYRQDPGLGLRLIYFSYDVKMKEKGDIPEGYSVSREKKERFSLILESASTNQTSMYLCASGAGWEQFFGPGTRLTVL.

The rearrangement joins TRBV13 to TRBJ2-7, with TRBD1 identical over 10 bases. This CDR3 spans 15 amino acids. Germline V gives CDR1 PRHDT, CDR2 FYEKMQ (reference sequence). Trimming removed 4 bases from V and 3 bases from J; junction bases left unmatched: 6. CDR3 protein: CASSSGQGGSYEQYF. CDR3 coding DNA: TGTGCCAGCAGCTCTGGACAGGGGGGGAGCTACGAGCAGTACTTC.

The V call is TRBV9, the J call TRBJ1-4; D may be TRBD1 (6 bases). Trimming removed 3 bases from V and 0 bases from J, with 12 bases in between. Germline V gene data show CDR1 as SGDLS and CDR2 as YYNGEE. The CDR3 spans 16 residues. DNA for the CDR3: TGTGCCAGCAGCGGAGAGGGGGGCCCAACTAATGAAAAACTGTTTTTT. Protein product: CASSGEGGPTNEKLFF.

A few counts support this clone. The chain has TRBV9 and TRBJ2-1, with D possibly being TRBD2 (5 bases). Germline V lookup: CDR1 SGDLS, CDR2 YYNGEE. Trimming removed 1 base from V and 3 bases from J, with 23 bases in between. This CDR3 is 19 amino acids long. DNA for the CDR3: TGTGCCAGCAGCGTATCTGTACTAGAGAGACTAAATCACTACAATGAGCAGTTCTTC. Residues: CASSVSVLERLNHYNEQFF. The entire variable domain, with the rest obtained from reference TRBV9 and TRBJ2-1, is as follows: DSGVTQTPKHLITATGQRVTLRCSPRSGDLSVYWYQQSLDQGLQFLIQYYNGEERAKGNILERFSAQQFPDLHSELNLSSLELGDSALYFCASSVSVLERLNHYNEQFFGPGTRLTVL.

The rearrangement uses TRBV5-1 and TRBJ2-7; D is possibly TRBD1 or TRBD2 (5 bases each). Trimming pared 4 bases from V and 0 bases from J, leaving 11 bases between. Germline V lookup: CDR1 SGHRS, CDR2 YFSETQ. The CDR3 sequence is 14 residues long. The CDR3 DNA reads TGCGCCAGCAGCCTCACGGGGACCTCCTACGAGCAGTACTTC. The encoded protein is CASSLTGTSYEQYF.

A word on this clone: The identical CDR3 is also encoded by other nucleotide sequences in the sample. V gene TRBV29-1 combines with J gene TRBJ1-1; D remains ambiguous. V was shortened by 6 bases and J by 0 bases, with 8 bases between the two germline ends. The CDR3 is 12 amino acids. Germline V gives CDR1 SQVTM, CDR2 ANQGSEA. The chain's CDR3 is CSVRPMNTEAFF. The CDR3 DNA is TGCAGCGTCAGGCCCATGAACACTGAAGCTTTCTTT.

This clone was detected only a few times. The chain has TRBV4-3 and TRBJ2-7; unclear D gene. The germline V gene has CDR1 LGHNA and CDR2 YSLEER. The CDR3 runs to 15 residues. V was clipped by 0 bases and J by 1 base, with 10 bases between them. The CDR3 DNA follows: TGCGCCAGCAGCCAAGACGTAGGCCCTTCCTACGAGCAGTACTTC. Its protein product is CASSQDVGPSYEQYF.

In its sample, this clone was seen many times. The genes are TRBV7-2 and TRBJ1-5, with D possibly TRBD1 on 6 matching bases. Per the germline V gene, CDR1 is SGHTA and CDR2 is FQGNSA. The V gene lost 1 base and the J gene lost 3 bases, with 13 bases spanning the gap. The CDR3 extends over 16 amino acids. The CDR3 region is CASSLVGQGINQPQHF. The CDR3 coding sequence is TGTGCCAGCAGCTTAGTAGGGCAGGGGATCAATCAGCCCCAGCATTTT.

V and J are TRBV9 and TRBJ2-7; D assignment may be TRBD1 or TRBD2 (5 bases each). The CDR3 totals 14 residues. V was pared by 4 bases and J by 4 bases, with 15 bases between. Per the germline V gene, CDR1 is SGDLS and CDR2 is YYNGEE. CDR3 nucleotides: TGTGCCAGCAGCTTAGTTGGGGGAGAATACGAGCAGTACTTC. Protein sequence: CASSLVGGEYEQYF.

This clone came up a few times. The chain uses TRBV6-6 and TRBJ2-7; D unclear. The germline gives CDR1 MNHNY, CDR2 SVGAGI (reference sequence). V dropped 6 bases and J dropped 0 bases, with 9 bases sitting between them. The CDR3 has 13 amino acids. The CDR3 loop is CASSSVGSYEQYF. The DNA of the CDR3 is TGTGCCAGCAGCTCCGTCGGCTCCTACGAGCAGTACTTC.

The chain links TRBV6-1 to TRBJ2-7; 7 nucleotides match TRBD1. Germline CDR1 and CDR2: MNHNS and SASEGT. Losses at the gene ends were 7 bases for V and 0 bases for J; bases not matched to a gene: 9. The CDR3 runs to 15 residues. This CDR3 reads CASTREQGSSYEQYF. The DNA for the CDR3 is TGTGCCAGCACCAGGGAACAGGGGAGCTCCTACGAGCAGTACTTC.